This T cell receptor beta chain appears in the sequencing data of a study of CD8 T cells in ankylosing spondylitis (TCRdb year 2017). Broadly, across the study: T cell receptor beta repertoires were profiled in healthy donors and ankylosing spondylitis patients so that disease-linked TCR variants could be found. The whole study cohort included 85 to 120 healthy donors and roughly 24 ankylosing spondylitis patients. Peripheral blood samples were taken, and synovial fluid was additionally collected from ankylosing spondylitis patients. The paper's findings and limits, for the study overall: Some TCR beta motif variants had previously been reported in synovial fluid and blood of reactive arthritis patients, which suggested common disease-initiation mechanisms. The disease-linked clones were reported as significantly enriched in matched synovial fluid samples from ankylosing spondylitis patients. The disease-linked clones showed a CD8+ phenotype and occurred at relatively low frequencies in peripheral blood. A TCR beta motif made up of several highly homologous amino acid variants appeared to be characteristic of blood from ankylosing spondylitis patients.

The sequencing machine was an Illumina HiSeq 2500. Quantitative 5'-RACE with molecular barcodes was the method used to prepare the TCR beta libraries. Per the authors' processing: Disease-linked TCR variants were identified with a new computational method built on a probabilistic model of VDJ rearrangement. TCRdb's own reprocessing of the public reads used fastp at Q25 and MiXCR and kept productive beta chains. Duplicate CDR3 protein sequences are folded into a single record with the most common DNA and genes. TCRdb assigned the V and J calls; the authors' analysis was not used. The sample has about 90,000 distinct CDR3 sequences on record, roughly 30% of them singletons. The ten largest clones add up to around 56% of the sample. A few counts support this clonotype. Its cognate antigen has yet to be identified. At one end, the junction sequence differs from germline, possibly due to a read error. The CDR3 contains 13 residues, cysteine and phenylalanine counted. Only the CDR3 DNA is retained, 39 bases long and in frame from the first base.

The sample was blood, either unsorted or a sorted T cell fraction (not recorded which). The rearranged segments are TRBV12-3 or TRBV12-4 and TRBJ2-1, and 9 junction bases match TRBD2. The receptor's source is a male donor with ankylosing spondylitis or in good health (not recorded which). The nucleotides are TGTGCCAGCAGTTTGAGGAGCGGGAGGTCGCTTCTCTTC. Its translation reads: CASSLRSGRSLLF.